The clone carrying this TCR beta chain was seen only once. Source study methods: Nucleated cell counts were estimated from reference gene primer amplification. The repertoire was sequenced with immunoSEQ multiplex PCR; TCRdb's copy has only in-frame clones and lacks some. V and J calls plus clone size are reproduced from that table; the DNA served to infer D and trimming. The table lists around 200,000 clones, approximately 90% of them singletons, with around 6.5% in the top ten. The sample originates from a study of blood T cell repertoires in COVID-19. This TCR came from a man aged 80 or over with acute or convalescent COVID-19. Sequencing was performed on peripheral blood.

For the CDR3, the DNA is TGTGCCAGCAGTGAAAGGGGACAGGGTGGCTCACCCCTCCACTTT. Protein product: CASSERGQGGSPLHF. This sequence joins TRBV6-1 and TRBJ1-6, with 9 bases matching TRBD1. This CDR3 has 15 residues. Germline V gene data show CDR1 as MNHNS and CDR2 as SASEGT. V shed 2 bases and J 10 bases; nucleotides not matched to a gene: 6.